This TCR beta chain was captured in a study of monozygotic twins with inflammatory bowel disease. Of note for this clonotype: Its antigen is not identified.

The CDR3 length is 14 residues. Germline V lookup: CDR1 KGHSH, CDR2 LQKENI. Study observations and caveats: There was no support for any single strong signal or clonotype associated with IBD.

Researchers collected 2 to 2.5 ml of blood per donor. Total RNA was isolated from whole blood without T cell sorting. Following a re-call of the 5' RACE reads, TCRdb has one entry per CDR3 protein and lacks DNA. The table lists approximately 340,000 distinct CDR3 sequences. The sample comprised blood. This TCR derives from a human donor with ulcerative colitis or Crohn's disease, or a healthy co-twin of an affected twin (not recorded which). The chain couples TRBV18 to TRBJ2-1; no DNA is available, so the TRBD1 call from TCRdb remains unchecked. The CDR3 sequence: CASSPSGQHNEQFF.